One T cell receptor (beta chain) is described in this entry. This sample was taken from a study of CD8+ T cells in alopecia areata. CDR3 length equals 16 residues. Germline V gene lookup returns CDR1 MNHEY and CDR2 SVGAGI. V trimming: 0 bases; J trimming: 3 bases; junction bases outside the gene matches: 6. RNA, once extracted, was reverse transcribed into cDNA for use as the sequencing template. Measured with immunoSEQ multiplex PCR; TCRdb has only the in-frame clones, and not every one. The table has around 140,000 clones, 45% to 60% seen once; the top ten hold 0.85% to 1%. Here the sequenced sample was CD4+ T cells sorted from blood, taken at week 0. This receptor was identified in a human donor with alopecia areata. This chain connects TRBV6-5 to TRBJ2-3; 7 bases agree with TRBD2. Here the CDR3 DNA reads TGTGCCAGCAGTTACTCGAGGGCGGGAGTAACAGATACGCAGTATTTT. The encoded protein is CASSYSRAGVTDTQYF.